These 23 T cell receptor beta chains were all obtained from the same sample, sequenced in a study of cytomegalovirus exposure and HLA in healthy donors. Produced via immunoSEQ multiplex PCR; TCRdb's table is partial and in-frame only. This table has about 160,000 clones, roughly nine tenths appearing once. The specimen was PBMCs. Receptor source: a man aged 18 to 30 in good health and CMV-seropositive.

This rearrangement joins TRBV6-5 to TRBJ2-7, with 8 positions matching TRBD2. The V gene's germline CDR1 is MNHEY and CDR2 SVGAGI. The CDR3 extends over 13 amino acids. The V segment lost 6 bases and the J segment 4 bases; nucleotides outside the gene matches: 5. The chain's CDR3 is CASRKREYYEQYF. The CDR3 DNA sequence: TGTGCCAGCAGGAAGCGGGAGTATTACGAGCAGTACTTC.

The gene calls are TRBV30 and TRBJ2-7; weak D call: TRBD2 (6 bases). The V gene's germline CDR1 is GTSNPN and CDR2 SVGIG (reference sequence). The length of the CDR3 is 15 residues. The V and J ends lost 2 bases and 2 bases respectively, with 16 bases between them. The CDR3 DNA sequence: TGTGCCTGGAGTATGATGGGGGACTTCACCTACGAGCAGTACTTC. Amino acid sequence: CAWSMMGDFTYEQYF.

J is TRBJ1-2 and V is TRBV7-9, with D possibly being TRBD1 (6 bases). From germline, CDR1 is SEHNR and CDR2 FQNEAQ (reference sequence). The CDR3 is 16 amino acids. V was trimmed by 2 bases and J by 0 bases, leaving 13 bases between them. In DNA form, the CDR3 reads TGTGCCAGCAGCTTATCAGTGGACAGACCTAACTATGGCTACACCTTC. This translates into CASSLSVDRPNYGYTF.

CDR3 protein: CASSSMGGENIQYF. The CDR3 bases are TGCGCCAGCAGCTCCATGGGGGGTGAAAACATTCAGTACTTC. This chain joins TRBV5-1 and TRBJ2-4, with D possibly matching TRBD2 (6 bases). The ends were cut back, 3 bases at V and 5 bases at J, with 12 bases in the middle. Germline lookup yields CDR1 SGHRS and CDR2 YFSETQ. CDR3 length: 14 residues.

The chain combines TRBV4-1 with TRBJ1-1, with D possibly being TRBD1 (5 bases). Per the germline V gene, CDR1 is MGHRA and CDR2 is YSYEKL. This CDR3 contains 15 residues. V was pared by 0 bases and J by 11 bases, with 19 bases between. The DNA of the CDR3 is TGCGCCAGCAGCCAAGATAGGACGCAGGGCATTGGGGCTTTCTTT. Translating gives CASSQDRTQGIGAFF.

This chain joins TRBV10-1 and TRBJ2-1; maybe TRBD2 (6 bases). Germline assignment: CDR1 WNHNN and CDR2 SYGVQD (reference sequence). There are 12 residues in the CDR3. V was trimmed by 5 bases and J by 6 bases, leaving 8 bases between them. CDR3 DNA: TGCGCCAGCAGTCACGGGAGCAATGAGCAGTTCTTC. It translates to CASSHGSNEQFF.

The chain has TRBV19 and TRBJ1-1; D might be TRBD1 (5 bases). The V gene lost 8 bases and the J gene lost 5 bases, with 12 bases spanning the gap. The CDR3 is 12 residues long. The germline V gene has CDR1 LNHDA and CDR2 SQIVND (reference sequence). CDR3 amino acids: CASGQGRTEAFF. CDR3 DNA: TGTGCCAGTGGTCAGGGTCGGACTGAAGCTTTCTTT.

The chain couples TRBV7-9 to TRBJ1-4; maybe TRBD1 (5 bases). This CDR3 has 15 amino acids. Germline CDR1 SEHNR, CDR2 FQNEAQ (reference sequence). V was cut by 5 bases and J by 6 bases, with 16 bases left in between. CDR3 sequence reads: CASSLGPTGDEKLFF. The CDR3 coding sequence is TGTGCCAGCAGCCTAGGCCCAACAGGTGATGAAAAACTGTTTTTT.

V is TRBV5-6 and J is TRBJ2-7; TRBD2 aligns across 7 bases. The germline CDR1 and CDR2 sequences are SGHDT and YYEEEE. The ends lost 0 bases at V and 5 bases at J; junction bases unmatched: 8. The CDR3 contains 15 residues. CDR3 nucleotides: TGTGCCAGCAGCTTGGCCAACGGGAGGTCCCACGAGCAGTACTTC. Its translation is CASSLANGRSHEQYF.

CDR3 sequence: CASSLTSGSGYNEQFF. In DNA, the CDR3 is TGTGCCAGCAGCTTAACTAGCGGGAGTGGCTACAATGAGCAGTTCTTC. This chain uses TRBV7-3 with TRBJ2-1; the match to TRBD2 covers 9 bases. The trim removed 0 bases at V and 3 bases at J, leaving 3 bases unmatched. CDR3 size: 16 residues. The germline V gene has CDR1 SGHTA and CDR2 FQGTGA.

The CDR3 DNA reads TGTGCCAGCAGTTTAATAAGGGGCACCGCGAACACCGGGGAGCTGTTTTTT. This codes for CASSLIRGTANTGELFF. The genes are TRBV7-9 and TRBJ2-2; possible D gene TRBD1, 5 bases. Germline lookup yields CDR1 SEHNR and CDR2 FQNEAQ (reference sequence). Trimming shortened V by 6 bases and J by 0 bases, and 17 bases separated the two germline ends. CDR3 length: 17 amino acids. Full variable domain (missing parts from reference TRBV7-9 and TRBJ2-2): DTGVSQNPRHKITKRGQNVTFRCDPISEHNRLYWYRQTLGQGPEFLTYFQNEAQLEKSRLLSDRFSAERPKGSFSTLEIQRTEQGDSAMYLCASSLIRGTANTGELFFGEGSRLTVL.

The chain uses TRBV6-6 and TRBJ2-7; D remains unclear. Germline CDR1 MNHNY, CDR2 SVGAGI (reference sequence). The CDR3 sequence is 12 residues long. The V gene lost 4 bases and the J gene lost 3 bases, with 7 bases spanning the gap. CDR3 nucleotides: TGTGCCAGCAGTTCGAGCGACTACGAGCAGTACTTC. Its protein product is CASSSSDYEQYF.

This chain uses TRBV30 with TRBJ2-7, with TRBD1 matching over 7 bases. The CDR3 totals 14 residues. CDR1 is GTSNPN and CDR2 is SVGIG in the germline V gene (reference sequence). V lost 0 bases and J lost 3; bases outside the gene matches: 5. The CDR3 loop reads CAWSVGDSIYEQYF. The CDR3 bases are TGTGCCTGGAGTGTAGGGGACAGCATCTACGAGCAGTACTTC.

The table lists this clone with a count of one. The V call is TRBV27, the J call TRBJ2-7; D possibly corresponds to TRBD1 (6 bases). CDR1 is MNHEY, CDR2 SMNVEV, per germline (reference sequence). The CDR3 consists of 14 residues. Trimming shortened V by 5 bases and J by 6 bases, and 17 bases separated the two germline ends. CDR3: CASSNTGILSEQYF. CDR3 DNA sequence: TGTGCCAGCAGTAATACAGGGATCCTATCCGAGCAGTACTTC.

V is TRBV7-9 and J is TRBJ1-2, with D perhaps matching TRBD1 (6 bases). The V gene's germline CDR1 is SEHNR and CDR2 FQNEAQ (reference sequence). This CDR3 is built from 17 residues. The V gene lost 5 bases and the J gene lost 4 bases, with 23 bases spanning the gap. CDR3 DNA sequence: TGTGCCAGCAGCCGTCCCGGGACACTAGGGAGAACCTATGGCTACACCTTC. Amino acids: CASSRPGTLGRTYGYTF.

This chain uses TRBV2 with TRBJ2-6, with D perhaps TRBD1 (6 bases). This CDR3 spans 18 amino acids. Trimming pared 6 bases from V and 4 bases from J, leaving 22 bases between. The germline V gene has CDR1 SNHLY and CDR2 FYNNEI. The CDR3 bases are TGTGCCAGCAGCGCGGGTAGGGGGTTGATGGCCGGGGCCAACGTCCTGACTTTC. It is translated as CASSAGRGLMAGANVLTF.

The V call is TRBV7-6, the J call TRBJ2-1, with D perhaps TRBD2 (6 bases). The germline CDR1 and CDR2 sequences are SGHVS and FNYEAQ. This CDR3 is 17 amino acids long. Trimming stripped 2 bases from V and 0 bases from J, with 14 bases between. The CDR3 region has the DNA TGTGCCAGCAGCTTAACCTTAGCGGCCAGCTCCTACAATGAGCAGTTCTTC. Protein sequence: CASSLTLAASSYNEQFF.

In this sample, this clone turned up once. The rearrangement links TRBV28 to TRBJ1-5, with unresolved D. The CDR3 has 15 amino acids. V dropped 4 bases and J dropped 0 bases, with 10 bases sitting between them. From germline, CDR1 is MDHEN and CDR2 SYDVKM. For the CDR3, the DNA is TGTGCCAGCAGTTATGTGCGATATAGCAATCAGCCCCAGCATTTT. The encoded protein is CASSYVRYSNQPQHF.

The V gene is TRBV5-1, the J gene TRBJ2-1; TRBD2 is a possible D gene (7 bases). V was pared by 5 bases and J by 8 bases, with 23 bases between. This CDR3 has 16 amino acids. CDR1 and CDR2 from the germline V gene are SGHRS and YFSETQ. CDR3 nucleotides: TGCGCCAGCAGTCCGGGACGGGGGGCGAAAGACTATGAGCAGTTCTTC. Amino acid sequence: CASSPGRGAKDYEQFF. The full variable domain, completed using reference TRBV5-1 and TRBJ2-1, is KAGVTQTPRYLIKTRGQQVTLSCSPISGHRSVSWYQQTPGQGLQFLFEYFSETQRNKGNFPGRFSGRQFSNSRSEMNVSTLELGDSALYLCASSPGRGAKDYEQFFGPGTRLTVL.

In nucleotides, the CDR3 is TGCGCCAGTGCGTGGGAGCGGGAGGGCAATGAGCAGTTCTTC. The encoded protein is CASAWEREGNEQFF. This chain links TRBV4-1 with TRBJ2-1; 10 nucleotides agree with TRBD2. The CDR3 has 14 amino acids. The germline CDR1 and CDR2 sequences are MGHRA and YSYEKL. The ends lost 9 bases at V and 6 bases at J; junction bases unmatched: 8.

The chain employs TRBV7-8 and TRBJ2-6; D is unresolved. V was cut by 5 bases and J by 2 bases, with 13 bases left in between. The CDR3 covers 16 residues. Germline V lookup: CDR1 SGHVS, CDR2 FQNEAQ. CDR3 region: CASSEMEFTGANVLTF. In nucleotides, the CDR3 is TGTGCCAGCAGCGAAATGGAGTTCACTGGGGCCAACGTCCTGACTTTC.

The chain employs TRBV28 and TRBJ1-1; D is possibly TRBD1 (6 bases). V was shortened by 5 bases and J by 12 bases, with 16 bases between the two germline ends. This CDR3 spans 12 amino acids. Germline CDR1 is MDHEN and CDR2 is SYDVKM. As DNA, the CDR3 is TGTGCCAGCAGTGAACAGGGAAAGAGGACTTTCTTT. This sequence encodes CASSEQGKRTFF.

This clone turned up a few times. The chain uses TRBV28 and TRBJ1-5, with TRBD1 as a possible D gene (6 bases). The V end was cut by 5 bases, the J end by 4 bases, with 9 bases between. CDR1 is MDHEN, CDR2 SYDVKM, per germline. The CDR3 runs to 13 residues. Here the CDR3 DNA reads TGTGCCAGCAGTCAGGGGTGGAATCAGCCCCAGCATTTT. Translating it yields CASSQGWNQPQHF.